The clone carrying this TCR beta chain was detected a few times. The data belong to a study of blood T cell repertoires in COVID-19. About the study: Specimens from acute and convalescent COVID-19 originated in the United States, Italy and Spain. The cDNA or gDNA used as material had been derived from T cells, B-cell-depleted T cells, or PBMCs.

Per the original data handling: Amplified reference gene primers provided the basis for estimating nucleated cell counts. Measured with immunoSEQ multiplex PCR; TCRdb has only the in-frame clones, and not every one. V and J calls plus clone size are reproduced from that table; the DNA served to infer D and trimming. Among about 150,000 clones, 75% to 90% were seen once, and the ten largest hold more than 14%. The CDR3 loop spans 14 amino acids. V trimming: 8 bases; J trimming: 5 bases; junction bases outside the gene matches: 6. Germline CDR1 and CDR2: MNHEY and SMNVEV (reference sequence). The V call is TRBV27, the J call TRBJ2-1; 10 bases agree with TRBD2. Source material: peripheral blood. The sequence was obtained from a woman in her 40s with acute or convalescent COVID-19. CDR3 DNA sequence: TGTGCCAGCCACGGAGCGGGGGGGGACAATGAGCAGTTCTTC. It specifies CASHGAGGDNEQFF.